This T cell receptor beta chain is from a study of human T cells and chemical hapten exposure. Study-level information: Patients additionally received therapeutic doses of diphenylcyclopropenone on the scalp once a week, and this continued throughout the roughly 26-week study. General observations from the study: Since the donors had alopecia, their immune response may not be the same as that of healthy people.

Time point defined: pre-sensitization, week 0. As for treatment: therapeutic diphenylcyclopropenone sensitization with weekly scalp DPC. From whole blood left unfractionated, total RNA was extracted. It was the library that attached unique molecular identifiers to individual cDNA molecules. Each CDR3 protein is one row after TCRdb ran MiXCR on the RACE reads. Here the sample spans 380,000 or so distinct CDR3 sequences, around 5.5% being singletons. The CDR3 runs to 14 residues. Trimming took 4 bases from V and 9 from J; bases not matched to a gene: 9. Per germline, CDR1 LGHDT and CDR2 YNNKEL (reference sequence). To note about this clonotype: Its antigen is currently unknown.

This material consisted of whole blood, taken in connection with sensitization to the hapten diphenylcyclopropenone (DPC). The J gene is TRBJ1-5, the V gene TRBV3-1; the match to TRBD1 covers 7 bases. The source is a woman aged 18-29 years with alopecia areata. Some clones in this sample may be carry-over from other donors' samples. As DNA, the CDR3 is TGTGCCAGCAGCCCTGGGACAGCAGGTACGCCCCAGCATTTT. This sequence encodes CASSPGTAGTPQHF.